The source of this TCR beta chain is a study of technical replicates of blood from a handful of donors. Sequencing used immunoSEQ multiplex PCR; TCRdb keeps in-frame clones, though not all of them. The sample contains about 69,000 clones, about 90% of which appear only once. This receptor was identified in a human donor in good health. Some clones in this sample may be carry-over from other donors' samples. Sequencing was performed on PBMCs.

DNA for the CDR3: TGTGCCAGCAGCTCCATTGGACGGGACTACGAGCAGTACTTC. Its translation: CASSSIGRDYEQYF. The rearrangement uses TRBV5-4 and TRBJ2-7; D is perhaps TRBD2 (5 bases). Germline CDR1 SGHNT, CDR2 YYREEE (reference sequence). The CDR3 extends over 14 amino acids. Trimming left V 3 bases short and J 3 bases short, with 13 bases between.